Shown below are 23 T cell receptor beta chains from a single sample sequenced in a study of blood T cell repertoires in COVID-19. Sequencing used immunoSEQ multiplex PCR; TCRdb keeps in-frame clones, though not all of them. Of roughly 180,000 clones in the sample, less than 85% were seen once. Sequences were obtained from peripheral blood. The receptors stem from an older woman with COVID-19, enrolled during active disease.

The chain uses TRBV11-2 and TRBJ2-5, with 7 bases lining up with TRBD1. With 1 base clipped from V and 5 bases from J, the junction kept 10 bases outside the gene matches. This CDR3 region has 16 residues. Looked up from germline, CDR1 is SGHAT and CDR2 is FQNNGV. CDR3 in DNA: TGTGCCAGCAGCTTAGTCTTGACAGGGTGGGAGGAGACCCAGTACTTC. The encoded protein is CASSLVLTGWEETQYF.

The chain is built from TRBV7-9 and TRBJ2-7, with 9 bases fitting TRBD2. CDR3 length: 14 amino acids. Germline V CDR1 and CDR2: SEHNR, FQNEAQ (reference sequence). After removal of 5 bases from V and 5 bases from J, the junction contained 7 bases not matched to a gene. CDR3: CASSLSGGLNEQYF. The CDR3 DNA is TGTGCCAGCAGCCTTAGCGGGGGACTTAACGAGCAGTACTTC.

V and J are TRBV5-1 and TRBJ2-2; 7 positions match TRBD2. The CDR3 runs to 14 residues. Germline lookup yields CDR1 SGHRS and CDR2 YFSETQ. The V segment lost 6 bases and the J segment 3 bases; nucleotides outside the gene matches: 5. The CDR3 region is CASTLLADTGELFF. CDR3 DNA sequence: TGCGCCAGCACCCTCCTAGCGGACACCGGGGAGCTGTTTTTT.

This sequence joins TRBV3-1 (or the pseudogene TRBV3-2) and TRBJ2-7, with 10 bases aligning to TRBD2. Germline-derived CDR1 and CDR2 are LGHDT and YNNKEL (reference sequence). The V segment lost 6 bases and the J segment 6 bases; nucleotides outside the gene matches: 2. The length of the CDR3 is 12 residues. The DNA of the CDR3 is TGTGCCAGCAGGCTAGCGGGAGCCGAGCAGTACTTC. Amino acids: CASRLAGAEQYF.

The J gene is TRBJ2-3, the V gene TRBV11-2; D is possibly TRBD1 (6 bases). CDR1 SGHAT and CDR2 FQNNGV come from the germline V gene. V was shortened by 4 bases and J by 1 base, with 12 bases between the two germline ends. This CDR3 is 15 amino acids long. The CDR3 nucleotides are TGTGCCAGCAGCTCCAGGGGTGTAGGCACAGATACGCAGTATTTT. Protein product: CASSSRGVGTDTQYF.

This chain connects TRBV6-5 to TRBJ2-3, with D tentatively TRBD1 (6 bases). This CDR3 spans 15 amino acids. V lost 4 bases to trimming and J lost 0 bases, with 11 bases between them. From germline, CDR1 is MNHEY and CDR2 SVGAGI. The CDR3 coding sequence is TGTGCCAGCAGTTCCTGGACAGCTAGCACAGATACGCAGTATTTT. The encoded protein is CASSSWTASTDTQYF.

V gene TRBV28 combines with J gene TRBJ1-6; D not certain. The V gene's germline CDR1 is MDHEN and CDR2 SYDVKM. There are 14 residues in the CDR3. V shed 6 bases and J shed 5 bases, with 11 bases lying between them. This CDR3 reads CASSVHRDNSPLHF. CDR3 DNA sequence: TGTGCCAGCAGCGTTCACCGGGATAATTCACCCCTCCACTTT. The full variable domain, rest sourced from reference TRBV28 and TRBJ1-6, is DVKVTQSSRYLVKRTGEKVFLECVQDMDHENMFWYRQDPGLGLRLIYFSYDVKMKEKGDIPEGYSVSREKKERFSLILESASTNQTSMYLCASSVHRDNSPLHFGNGTRLTVT.

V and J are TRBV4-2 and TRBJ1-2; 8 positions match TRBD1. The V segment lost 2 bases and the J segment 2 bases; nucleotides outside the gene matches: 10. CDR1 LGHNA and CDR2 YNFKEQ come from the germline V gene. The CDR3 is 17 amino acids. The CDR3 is CASSQSSPDRVNYGYTF. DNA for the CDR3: TGTGCCAGCAGCCAATCATCCCCGGACAGGGTGAACTATGGCTACACCTTC.

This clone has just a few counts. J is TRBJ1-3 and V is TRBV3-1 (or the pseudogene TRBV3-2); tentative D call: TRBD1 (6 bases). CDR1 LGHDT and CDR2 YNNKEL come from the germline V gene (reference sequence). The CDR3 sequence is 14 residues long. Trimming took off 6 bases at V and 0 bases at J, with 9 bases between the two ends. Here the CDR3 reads CASRQGFSGNTIYF. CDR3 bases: TGTGCCAGCAGACAGGGATTCTCTGGAAACACCATATATTTT.

The CDR3 reads CASFGVRTDTQYF. In DNA, the CDR3 is TGCGCCAGCTTCGGGGTTAGAACAGATACGCAGTATTTT. This chain links TRBV5-1 with TRBJ2-3, with a weak D call TRBD2 (5 bases). Germline-derived CDR1 and CDR2 are SGHRS and YFSETQ. V gave up 7 bases and J gave up 3 bases, with 12 bases separating them. CDR3 length equals 13 residues.

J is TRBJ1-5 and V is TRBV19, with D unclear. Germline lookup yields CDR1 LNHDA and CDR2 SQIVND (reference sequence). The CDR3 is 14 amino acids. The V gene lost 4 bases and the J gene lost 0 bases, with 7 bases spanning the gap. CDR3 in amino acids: CASSTVHSNQPQHF. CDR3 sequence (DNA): TGTGCCAGTAGTACAGTACATAGCAATCAGCCCCAGCATTTT.

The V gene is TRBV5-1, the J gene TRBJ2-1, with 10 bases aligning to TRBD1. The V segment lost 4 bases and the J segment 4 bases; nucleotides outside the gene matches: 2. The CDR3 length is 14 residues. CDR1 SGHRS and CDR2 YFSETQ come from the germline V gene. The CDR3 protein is CASSMGQGYNEQFF. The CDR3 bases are TGCGCCAGCAGCATGGGACAGGGGTACAATGAGCAGTTCTTC.

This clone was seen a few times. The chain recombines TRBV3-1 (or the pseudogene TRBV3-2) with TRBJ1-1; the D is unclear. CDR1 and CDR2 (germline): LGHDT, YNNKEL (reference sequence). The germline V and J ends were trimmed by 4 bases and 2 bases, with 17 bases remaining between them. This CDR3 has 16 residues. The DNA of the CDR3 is TGTGCCAGCAGCCCATTCGCGGGTACGTTAAACACTGAAGCTTTCTTT. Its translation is CASSPFAGTLNTEAFF.

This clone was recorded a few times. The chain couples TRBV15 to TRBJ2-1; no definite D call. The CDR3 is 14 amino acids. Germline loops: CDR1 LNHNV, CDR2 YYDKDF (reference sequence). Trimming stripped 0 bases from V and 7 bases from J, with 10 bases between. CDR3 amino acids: CATSRDLVENEQFF. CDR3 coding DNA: TGTGCCACCAGCAGAGATCTTGTCGAGAATGAGCAGTTCTTC.

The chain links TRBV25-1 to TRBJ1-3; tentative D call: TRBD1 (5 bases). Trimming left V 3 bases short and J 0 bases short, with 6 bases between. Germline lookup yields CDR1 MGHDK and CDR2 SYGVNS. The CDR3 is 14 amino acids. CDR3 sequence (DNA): TGTGCCAGCAGTGACAGGGCCTCTGGAAACACCATATATTTT. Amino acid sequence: CASSDRASGNTIYF. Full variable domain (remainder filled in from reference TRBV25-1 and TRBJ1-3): EADIYQTPRYLVIGTGKKITLECSQTMGHDKMYWYQQDPGMELHLIHYSYGVNSTEKGDLSSESTVSRIRTEHFPLTLESARPSHTSQYLCASSDRASGNTIYFGEGSWLTVV.

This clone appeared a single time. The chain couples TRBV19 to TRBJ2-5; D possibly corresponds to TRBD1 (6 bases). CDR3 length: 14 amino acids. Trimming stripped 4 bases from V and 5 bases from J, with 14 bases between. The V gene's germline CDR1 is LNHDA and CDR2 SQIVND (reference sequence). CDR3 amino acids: CASSSIRGGETQYF. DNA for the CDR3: TGTGCCAGTAGTAGCATCAGGGGCGGGGAGACCCAGTACTTC. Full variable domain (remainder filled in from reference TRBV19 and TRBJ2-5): DGGITQSPKYLFRKEGQNVTLSCEQNLNHDAMYWYRQDPGQGLRLIYYSQIVNDFQKGDIAEGYSVSREKKESFPLTVTSAQKNPTAFYLCASSSIRGGETQYFGPGTRLLVL.

DNA of the CDR3: TGTGCCAGCAGTTCGACAGGGGGCGGACTGGGCACTGAAGCTTTCTTT. This codes for CASSSTGGGLGTEAFF. The V gene is TRBV27, the J gene TRBJ1-1, with TRBD1 matching over 10 bases. V shed 4 bases and J 4 bases; nucleotides not matched to a gene: 9. The CDR3 sequence is 16 residues long. The germline gives CDR1 MNHEY, CDR2 SMNVEV (reference sequence).

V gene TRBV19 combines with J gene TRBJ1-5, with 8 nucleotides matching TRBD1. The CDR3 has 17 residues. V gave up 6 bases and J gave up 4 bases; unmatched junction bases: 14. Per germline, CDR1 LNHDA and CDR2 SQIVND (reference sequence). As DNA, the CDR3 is TGTGCCAGTAGCTACCGTCTCGGACAGGGAAGGAATCAGCCCCAGCATTTT. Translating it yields CASSYRLGQGRNQPQHF.

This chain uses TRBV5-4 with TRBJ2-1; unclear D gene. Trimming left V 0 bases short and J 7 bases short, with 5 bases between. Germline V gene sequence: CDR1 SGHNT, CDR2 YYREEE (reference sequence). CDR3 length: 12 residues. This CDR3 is CASSLVQNEQFF. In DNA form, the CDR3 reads TGTGCCAGCAGCTTGGTCCAGAATGAGCAGTTCTTC.

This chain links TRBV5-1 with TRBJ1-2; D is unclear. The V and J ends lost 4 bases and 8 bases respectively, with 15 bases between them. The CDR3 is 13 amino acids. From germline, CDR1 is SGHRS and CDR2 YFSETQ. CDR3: CASSPAGRSGYTF. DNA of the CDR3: TGCGCCAGCAGCCCCGCCGGGAGGTCCGGCTACACCTTC. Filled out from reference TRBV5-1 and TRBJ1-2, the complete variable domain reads KAGVTQTPRYLIKTRGQQVTLSCSPISGHRSVSWYQQTPGQGLQFLFEYFSETQRNKGNFPGRFSGRQFSNSRSEMNVSTLELGDSALYLCASSPAGRSGYTFGSGTRLTVV.

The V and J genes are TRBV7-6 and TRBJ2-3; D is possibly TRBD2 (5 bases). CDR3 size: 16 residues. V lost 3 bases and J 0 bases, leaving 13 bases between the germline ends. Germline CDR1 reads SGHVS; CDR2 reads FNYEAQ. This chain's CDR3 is CASSLGTRVSTDTQYF. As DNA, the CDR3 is TGTGCCAGCAGCTTGGGTACTAGAGTTAGCACAGATACGCAGTATTTT.

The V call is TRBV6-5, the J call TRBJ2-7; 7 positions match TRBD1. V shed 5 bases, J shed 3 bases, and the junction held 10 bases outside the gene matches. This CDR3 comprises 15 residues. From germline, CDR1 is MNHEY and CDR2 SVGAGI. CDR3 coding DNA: TGTGCCAGCAGTCCACTTGGGGACAGCCGCTACGAGCAGTACTTC. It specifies CASSPLGDSRYEQYF.

In DNA form, the CDR3 reads TGCGCCAGCAAAAAGACTAGCGGGATTAGTACAGATACGCAGTATTTT. Translated: CASKKTSGISTDTQYF. The gene calls are TRBV5-1 and TRBJ2-3, with 11 bases identical to TRBD2. The CDR3 runs to 16 residues. Germline V gene lookup returns CDR1 SGHRS and CDR2 YFSETQ. V was clipped by 6 bases and J by 3 bases; unmatched bases: 9.